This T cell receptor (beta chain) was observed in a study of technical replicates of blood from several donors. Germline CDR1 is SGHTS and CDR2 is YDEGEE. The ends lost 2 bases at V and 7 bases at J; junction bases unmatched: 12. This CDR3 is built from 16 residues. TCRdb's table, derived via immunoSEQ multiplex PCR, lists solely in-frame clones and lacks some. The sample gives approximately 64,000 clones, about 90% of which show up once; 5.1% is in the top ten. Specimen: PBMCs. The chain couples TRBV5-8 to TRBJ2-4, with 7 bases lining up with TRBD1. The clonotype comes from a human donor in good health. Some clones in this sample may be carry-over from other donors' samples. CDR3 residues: CASSFLTGAELNIQYF. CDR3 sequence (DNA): TGTGCCAGCAGCTTTTTAACAGGGGCCGAGCTGAACATTCAGTACTTC.